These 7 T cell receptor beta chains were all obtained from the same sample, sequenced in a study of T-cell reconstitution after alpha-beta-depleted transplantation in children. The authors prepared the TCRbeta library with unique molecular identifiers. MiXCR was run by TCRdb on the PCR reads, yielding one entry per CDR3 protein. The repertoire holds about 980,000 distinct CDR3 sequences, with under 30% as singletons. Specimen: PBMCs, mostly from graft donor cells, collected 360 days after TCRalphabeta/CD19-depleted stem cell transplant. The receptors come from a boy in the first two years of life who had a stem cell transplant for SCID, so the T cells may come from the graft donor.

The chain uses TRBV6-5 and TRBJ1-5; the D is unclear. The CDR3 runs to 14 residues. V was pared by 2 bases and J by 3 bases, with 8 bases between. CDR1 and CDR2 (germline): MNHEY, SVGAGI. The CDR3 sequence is CASSYGQNNQPQHF. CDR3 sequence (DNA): TGTGCCAGCAGTTACGGGCAGAACAATCAGCCCCAGCATTTT.

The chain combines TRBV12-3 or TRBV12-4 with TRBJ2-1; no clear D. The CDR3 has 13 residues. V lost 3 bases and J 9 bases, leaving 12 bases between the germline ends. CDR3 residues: CASSFRSKGEQFF. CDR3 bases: TGTGCCAGCAGTTTTAGATCGAAGGGTGAGCAGTTCTTC.

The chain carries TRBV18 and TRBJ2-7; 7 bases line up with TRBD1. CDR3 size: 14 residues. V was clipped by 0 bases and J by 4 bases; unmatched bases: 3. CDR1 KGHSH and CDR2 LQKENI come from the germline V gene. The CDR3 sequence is CASSPPSRGYEQYF. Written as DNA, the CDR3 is TGTGCCAGCTCACCACCGTCCAGGGGGTACGAGCAGTACTTC. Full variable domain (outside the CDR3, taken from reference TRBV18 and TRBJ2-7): NAGVMQNPRHLVRRRGQEARLRCSPMKGHSHVYWYRQLPEEGLKFMVYLQKENIIDESGMPKERFSAEFPKEGPSILRIQQVVRGDSAAYFCASSPPSRGYEQYFGPGTRLTVT.

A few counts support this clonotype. The DNA of the CDR3 is TGCAGTGCCAACCCAGCAGGATTGAACACTGAAGCTTTCTTT. This sequence encodes CSANPAGLNTEAFF. This chain links TRBV20-1 with TRBJ1-1; no reliable D call. This CDR3 has 14 amino acids. V was clipped by 6 bases and J by 0 bases, with 14 bases between them. CDR1 DFQATT and CDR2 SNEGSKA come from the germline V gene (reference sequence).

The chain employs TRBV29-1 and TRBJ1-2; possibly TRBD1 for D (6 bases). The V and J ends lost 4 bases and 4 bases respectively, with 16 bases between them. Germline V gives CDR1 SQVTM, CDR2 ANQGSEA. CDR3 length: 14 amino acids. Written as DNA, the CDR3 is TGCAGCGTTGCCCTATCGACAGGAGCCTATGGCTACACCTTC. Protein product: CSVALSTGAYGYTF.

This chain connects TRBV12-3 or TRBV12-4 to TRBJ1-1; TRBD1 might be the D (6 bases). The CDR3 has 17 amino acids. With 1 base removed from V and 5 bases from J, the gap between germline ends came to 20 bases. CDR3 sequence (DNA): TGTGCCAGCAGTTTAGTTTCGGGGGGGCCACGAGGGACTGAAGCTTTCTTT. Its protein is CASSLVSGGPRGTEAFF.

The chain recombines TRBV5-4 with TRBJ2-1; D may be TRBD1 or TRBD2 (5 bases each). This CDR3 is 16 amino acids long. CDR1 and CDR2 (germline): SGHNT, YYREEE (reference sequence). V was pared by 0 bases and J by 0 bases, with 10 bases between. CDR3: CASSLAVGGSYNEQFF. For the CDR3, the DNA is TGTGCCAGCAGCTTGGCGGTTGGGGGCTCCTACAATGAGCAGTTCTTC.